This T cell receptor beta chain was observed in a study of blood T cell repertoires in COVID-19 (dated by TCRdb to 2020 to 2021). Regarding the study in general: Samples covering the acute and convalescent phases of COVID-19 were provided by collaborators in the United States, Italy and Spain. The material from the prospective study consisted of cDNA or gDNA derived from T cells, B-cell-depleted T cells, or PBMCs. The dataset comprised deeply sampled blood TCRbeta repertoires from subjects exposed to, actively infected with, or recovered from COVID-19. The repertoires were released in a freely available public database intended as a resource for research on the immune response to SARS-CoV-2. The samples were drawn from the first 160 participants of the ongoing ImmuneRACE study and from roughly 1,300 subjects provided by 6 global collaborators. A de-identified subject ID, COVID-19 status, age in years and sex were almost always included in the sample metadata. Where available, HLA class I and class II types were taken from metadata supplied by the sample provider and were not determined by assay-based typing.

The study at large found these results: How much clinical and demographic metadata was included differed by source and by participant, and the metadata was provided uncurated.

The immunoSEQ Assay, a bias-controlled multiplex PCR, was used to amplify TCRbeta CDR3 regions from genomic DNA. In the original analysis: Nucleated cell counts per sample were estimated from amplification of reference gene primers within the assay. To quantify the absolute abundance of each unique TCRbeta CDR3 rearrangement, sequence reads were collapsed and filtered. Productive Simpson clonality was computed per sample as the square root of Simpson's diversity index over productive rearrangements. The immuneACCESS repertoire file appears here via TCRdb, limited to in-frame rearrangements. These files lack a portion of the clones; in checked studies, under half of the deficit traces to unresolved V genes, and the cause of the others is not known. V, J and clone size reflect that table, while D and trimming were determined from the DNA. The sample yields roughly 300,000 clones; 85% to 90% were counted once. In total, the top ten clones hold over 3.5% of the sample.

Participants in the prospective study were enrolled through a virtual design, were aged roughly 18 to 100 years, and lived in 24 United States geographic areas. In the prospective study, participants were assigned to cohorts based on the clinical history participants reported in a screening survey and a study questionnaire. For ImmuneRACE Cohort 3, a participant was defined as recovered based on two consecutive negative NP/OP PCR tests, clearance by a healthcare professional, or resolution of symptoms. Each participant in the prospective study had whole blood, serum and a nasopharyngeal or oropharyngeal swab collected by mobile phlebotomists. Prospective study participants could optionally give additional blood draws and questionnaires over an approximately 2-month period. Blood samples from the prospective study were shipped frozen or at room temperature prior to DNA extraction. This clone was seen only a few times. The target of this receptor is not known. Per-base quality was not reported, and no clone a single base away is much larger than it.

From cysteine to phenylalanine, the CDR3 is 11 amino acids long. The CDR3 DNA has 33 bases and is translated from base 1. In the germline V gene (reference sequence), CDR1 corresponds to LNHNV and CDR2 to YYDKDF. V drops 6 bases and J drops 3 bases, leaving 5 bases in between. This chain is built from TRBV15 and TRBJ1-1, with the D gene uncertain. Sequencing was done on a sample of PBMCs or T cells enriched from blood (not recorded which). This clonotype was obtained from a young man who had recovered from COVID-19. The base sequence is TGTGCCACCAGTTTCGACACTGAAGCTTTCTTT. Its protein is CATSFDTEAFF.